This T cell receptor beta chain is from a study of human T cells and chemical hapten exposure (dated by TCRdb to the early 2020s). With respect to the entire study: For sensitization, 2% DPC in acetone was applied to a 2 cm by 2 cm area of upper inner arm skin. Throughout the study period of roughly 24 weeks, patients also received therapeutic DPC doses to the scalp every week. Patch testing was done on the upper back using Finn chambers containing 0.01% DPC, and results were scored after 6 days according to International Contact Dermatitis Research Group standards. The mostly female patient cohort included alopecia areata with under or over 50% scalp involvement, alopecia totalis and alopecia universalis. Libraries were pooled for sequencing, and variation in per-sample TCR yields was attributed mainly to small differences in library volumes within the pool. In alopecia patients, the study followed how the peripheral blood TCR repertoire changed in vivo over primary and secondary sensitization to diphenylcyclopropenone (DPC), a hapten. Blood was sampled from patients pre-sensitization (week 0) and at 2, 6 and about 24 weeks after DPC sensitization. Twenty-nine alopecia patients provided blood for TCR sequencing at one to four time points (pre-sensitization, 2, 6 and 24 weeks).

Here is what the overall study found, with its caveats: Repeated subsampling changed both the strength of the expansion versus patch-test correlation and the threshold at which the correlation became significant. The number of PT1 expanded TCRs positively correlated with patch test score, significant at thresholds 8, 16 and 32 but not 4. Compared with pre-sensitization or healthy control sets, expanded TCRs formed significantly more large CDR3 similarity clusters, which is consistent with antigen-driven responses. No change with DPC sensitization was found in the number of TCRs above 1 in 1000 frequency, and no evidence of global repertoire structure alterations was found. Alopecia, a presumed autoimmune disease, was present in all patients, so the immune response of the patients might differ from that of healthy individuals.

The germline V gene gives CDR1 as LGHNA and CDR2 as YSLEER. Spanning cysteine to phenylalanine, the CDR3 consists of 14 amino acids. Just the 42-base CDR3 DNA is kept, in frame starting at base 1. Cut back by 6 bases and 4 bases, the V and J ends lie 10 bases apart. The library was prepared using RACE. Sequencing took place on a NextSeq 500. During library preparation, unique molecular identifiers were attached to individual cDNA molecules so that TCRs could be counted quantitatively and reproducibly. For every blood RNA sample, sequencing covered both the TCR alpha and TCR beta chains. The authors' analysis ran thus. A median of roughly 100,000 TCRs per sample was observed, with a range of 23,224 to 690,600. V, J and CDR3 annotation of the TCR reads was carried out using the Decombinator software suite. For PS versus PT1 abundance plots, all samples were subsampled to the same number of TCRs (28,000). Expanded TCRs were defined as absent before sensitization and observed at least eight times at the 2-week time point. TCRdb passed the public sequencing reads through fastp at Q25 and MiXCR, retaining productive beta sequences. Every CDR3 protein is listed once, alongside the most common genes and DNA of its rows. In this record, the V and J calls reflect TCRdb's handling and not the investigators' own analysis. The sample table holds about 250,000 distinct CDR3 sequences, of which roughly 7.7% were seen once. The ten most abundant clones make up about 1.2% of the sample.

Interpreted using the paper, the time point label stands for: pre-sensitization, week 0. Explained via the paper, the treatment or condition label denotes: therapeutic diphenylcyclopropenone sensitization with weekly scalp DPC. At every patch-test visit, the blood draw took place before the patch test was put on. Patients were eligible if aged 18 to 70, diagnosed with alopecia and judged suitable for DPC therapy, and pregnant patients were excluded. Total RNA was extracted from unfractionated whole blood that had been collected in Tempus Blood RNA tubes. As to this clonotype: Which antigen it targets is not known. There are no base qualities to consult, and no much larger clone falls within one base.

This receptor was taken from a man aged 18 to 35 with alopecia areata. Some clones in this sample may be carry-over from other donors' samples. The sequence is built from TRBV4-3 and TRBJ2-6; the D gene assignment is ambiguous. The source material was whole blood, sampled in connection with sensitization to the hapten diphenylcyclopropenone (DPC). At the DNA level, the sequence is TGCGCCAGCAGACGGGCGGCCGGGGCCAACGTCCTGACTTTC. Its protein reads: CASRRAAGANVLTF.